A selection of T cell receptor beta chains follows, all from one sample in a study of identical twins. One entry per CDR3 protein, called by TCRdb with MiXCR from the 5' RACE reads. The sample records under 250,000 distinct CDR3 sequences, over 9.5% being singletons. These data were likewise used in another study, on yellow fever vaccine responses in identical twins.

The sequenced material came from memory (CD45RO+) T cells sorted from blood. The receptors were gathered from a woman aged 18-35 years in good health. The CDR3 runs from the conserved cysteine through the conserved F or W. D genes are given only for firm matches. Where a row states a size, it is once, few, many or the class of an expanded clone; other rows omit it.

CDR3 protein,CDR3 DNA,J gene,D gene,clone size,V gene
CAWTIREGLRYF,TGTGCCTGGACAATCCGAGAGGGACTGCGGTACTTC,TRBJ2-7,NA,NA,TRBV30
CASKGYNEQFF,TGTGCCAGTAAGGGCTACAATGAGCAGTTCTTC,TRBJ2-1,NA,NA,TRBV19
CSAPETGYEQYF,TGCAGTGCTCCTGAGACCGGCTACGAGCAGTACTTC,TRBJ2-7,NA,few,TRBV20-1
CASRAGGELFF,TGTGCCAGCAGGGCCGGCGGGGAGCTGTTTTTT,TRBJ2-2,NA,few,TRBV12-3/TRBV12-4
CASRRDRGGHEQYF,TGCGCCAGCAGAAGGGACAGGGGGGGCCACGAGCAGTACTTC,TRBJ2-7,TRBD1,few,TRBV5-1
CASSLLARRREQYF,TGTGCCAGCAGTTTGTTAGCGCGTCGGCGGGAGCAGTACTTC,TRBJ2-7,NA,few,TRBV12-3/TRBV12-4
CASSLVLAGWGPNEQFF,TGTGCCAGCAGCTTAGTTCTAGCGGGATGGGGGCCCAATGAGCAGTTCTTC,TRBJ2-1,TRBD2,NA,TRBV11-2
CASSLLTGGEQFF,TGTGCCAGCAGCTTACTCACAGGGGGCGAGCAGTTCTTC,TRBJ2-1,TRBD1,few,TRBV7-3
CASSPTAGADTDTQYF,TGTGCCAGCAGTCCTACAGCGGGAGCGGACACAGATACGCAGTATTTT,TRBJ2-3,TRBD2,many,TRBV12-3/TRBV12-4
CSARLVRTLNTGELFF,TGCAGTGCTAGATTGGTTAGAACGCTAAACACCGGGGAGCTGTTTTTT,TRBJ2-2,NA,many,TRBV20-1
CASRPQVGGAYEQYF,TGTGCCAGCAGGCCCCAGGTGGGGGGGGCCTACGAGCAGTACTTC,TRBJ2-7,TRBD2,NA,TRBV12-3/TRBV12-4
CASSQETTASAGGNTIYF,TGCGCCAGCAGCCAAGAAACCACAGCGAGTGCGGGTGGAAACACCATATATTTT,TRBJ1-3,NA,NA,TRBV4-3
CATSRDRGHEQFF,TGCGCCACCTCCCGGGACAGGGGACATGAGCAGTTCTTC,TRBJ2-1,TRBD1,many,TRBV5-1
CASSLERGPSYEQYF,TGCGCCAGCAGCTTGGAGCGGGGACCCTCCTACGAGCAGTACTTC,TRBJ2-7,TRBD2,few,TRBV5-1
CASSQAIAGGEFF,TGTGCCAGCAGCCAAGCGATTGCGGGTGGTGAGTTCTTC,TRBJ2-1,NA,many,TRBV7-2
CASSLEGGVGANVLTF,TGTGCCAGCAGCTTAGAAGGGGGAGTTGGGGCCAACGTCCTGACTTTC,TRBJ2-6,NA,NA,TRBV7-2
CASRAIAGARETQYF,TGTGCCAGCAGGGCTATAGCGGGAGCACGAGAGACCCAGTACTTC,TRBJ2-5,TRBD2,many,TRBV12-3/TRBV12-4
CASKSGSGTGELFF,TGTGCCAGCAAATCGGGTAGCGGGACCGGGGAGCTGTTTTTT,TRBJ2-2,TRBD2,NA,TRBV6-1
CASSLGPALSTDTQYF,TGTGCCAGCAGCTTAGGGCCGGCCCTAAGCACAGATACGCAGTATTTT,TRBJ2-3,NA,NA,TRBV7-9
CASSRGNEQYF,TGTGCCAGCTCCAGGGGGAACGAGCAGTACTTC,TRBJ2-7,TRBD1,NA,TRBV12-3/TRBV12-4
CATSDPDRYQETQYF,TGTGCCACCAGTGATCCGGACAGGTACCAAGAGACCCAGTACTTC,TRBJ2-5,TRBD1,few,TRBV24-1
CASSQWGVSDEKLFF,TGCGCCAGCAGTCAATGGGGGGTATCCGATGAAAAACTGTTTTTT,TRBJ1-4,NA,NA,TRBV23-1
CASSLRASANNEQFF,TGTGCCAGCAGTTTGAGGGCTAGCGCCAACAATGAGCAGTTCTTC,TRBJ2-1,NA,NA,TRBV12-3/TRBV12-4
CASSPKGESSSYEQYF,TGTGCCAGCTCACCAAAAGGGGAATCGAGCTCCTACGAGCAGTACTTC,TRBJ2-7,NA,NA,TRBV18
CASSLRQGGPDTQYF,TGCGCCAGCAGCTTACGACAGGGGGGCCCAGATACGCAGTATTTT,TRBJ2-3,TRBD1,NA,TRBV5-1
CASSFKARQADTQYF,TGTGCCAGCAGCTTTAAGGCCAGGCAGGCAGATACGCAGTATTTT,TRBJ2-3,NA,few,TRBV5-6
CASRSLEDWEKLFF,TGTGCCAGCAGGTCCCTAGAGGACTGGGAAAAACTGTTTTTT,TRBJ1-4,NA,NA,TRBV6-1
CASSLLQGGELFF,TGTGCCAGCAGTTTGCTACAGGGCGGGGAGCTGTTTTTT,TRBJ2-2,NA,few,TRBV28
CSVGTRQFF,TGCAGCGTTGGAACCAGACAGTTCTTC,TRBJ2-1,NA,many,TRBV29-1
CASSVDGLAGVRNEQFF,TGTGCCAGCAGCGTAGACGGACTAGCGGGAGTCCGAAATGAGCAGTTCTTC,TRBJ2-1,TRBD2,NA,TRBV9
CASRINLAGNNEQFF,TGCGCCAGCAGAATCAATCTAGCGGGAAACAATGAGCAGTTCTTC,TRBJ2-1,TRBD2,NA,TRBV5-1
CIARRQGVRDTQYF,TGCATTGCTAGGAGACAGGGGGTGAGAGATACGCAGTATTTT,TRBJ2-3,TRBD1,NA,TRBV20-1
CASSQPAGGRNEQFF,TGTGCCAGCAGCCAGCCTGCGGGAGGGCGCAATGAGCAGTTCTTC,TRBJ2-1,TRBD2,few,TRBV5-6
CASSPNFRGELFF,TGCGCCAGCAGTCCGAACTTTAGGGGGGAGCTGTTTTTT,TRBJ2-2,NA,few,TRBV4-3
CSVEGAGAGANVLTF,TGCAGCGTTGAAGGGGCGGGAGCTGGGGCCAACGTCCTGACTTTC,TRBJ2-6,TRBD2,NA,TRBV29-1
CASSWRTSGKWEQYF,TGTGCCAGCAGTTGGAGGACTAGCGGGAAATGGGAGCAGTACTTC,TRBJ2-7,TRBD2,NA,TRBV6-2/TRBV6-3
CASSLSGLAKNIQYF,TGTGCCAGCAGCCTTAGCGGGTTAGCCAAAAACATTCAGTACTTC,TRBJ2-4,TRBD2,few,TRBV7-2
CASSAVWSSYEQYF,TGCGCCAGCAGCGCCGTTTGGAGCTCCTACGAGCAGTACTTC,TRBJ2-7,NA,few,TRBV5-1
CASSLVEGSPLHF,TGTGCCAGCAGCTTAGTCGAAGGTTCACCCCTCCACTTT,TRBJ1-6,NA,NA,TRBV11-3
CASSQELVAYEQYF,TGCGCCAGCAGCCAAGAACTGGTAGCTTACGAGCAGTACTTC,TRBJ2-7,NA,few,TRBV4-3
CANSGRAPEAFF,TGTGCCAACAGTGGAAGGGCCCCTGAAGCTTTCTTT,TRBJ1-1,NA,few,TRBV2
CASSLEIGLTRNEQFF,TGCGCCAGCAGCTTGGAAATTGGACTAACGAGAAATGAGCAGTTCTTC,TRBJ2-1,NA,NA,TRBV5-1
CASSLAGDTQYF,TGCGCCAGCAGCTTGGCAGGGGATACGCAGTATTTT,TRBJ2-3,NA,many,TRBV5-1
CASRQPPYLNEQFF,TGCGCCAGCAGACAGCCGCCCTACCTCAATGAGCAGTTCTTC,TRBJ2-1,NA,few,TRBV23-1
CAWSGGRADTQYF,TGTGCCTGGAGTGGAGGGCGAGCAGATACGCAGTATTTT,TRBJ2-3,NA,NA,TRBV30
CASSSPARVVTQYF,TGTGCCAGCAGTTCCCCGGCCCGAGTGGTGACCCAGTACTTC,TRBJ2-5,NA,NA,TRBV12-3/TRBV12-4
CASRSEDRANTEAFF,TGTGCCAGCAGATCCGAGGACAGGGCGAACACTGAAGCTTTCTTT,TRBJ1-1,TRBD1,NA,TRBV11-2
CATSDSVPVQGHTDTQYF,TGTGCCACCAGTGATTCCGTCCCCGTACAGGGTCACACAGATACGCAGTATTTT,TRBJ2-3,NA,many,TRBV24-1
CASSVTGVTKQETQYF,TGTGCCAGCAGCGTGACGGGGGTGACTAAACAAGAGACCCAGTACTTC,TRBJ2-5,NA,NA,TRBV5-5
CASSVGARAYEQYF,TGTGCCAGCAGCGTAGGGGCGCGGGCCTACGAGCAGTACTTC,TRBJ2-7,NA,NA,TRBV9
CASSLERTDTQYF,TGCGCCAGCAGCTTGGAGCGGACAGATACGCAGTATTTT,TRBJ2-3,NA,many,TRBV5-1
CASSPGTSGPTEQFF,TGTGCCAGCAGTCCCGGGACTAGCGGGCCCACGGAGCAGTTCTTC,TRBJ2-1,TRBD2,many,TRBV12-3/TRBV12-4
CASSSRGSGGSTDTQYF,TGCGCCAGCAGCTCCCGAGGGAGCGGAGGGAGCACAGATACGCAGTATTTT,TRBJ2-3,NA,NA,TRBV5-1
CASSKALAGVHEQYF,TGTGCCAGCAGTAAGGCCCTCGCAGGGGTCCACGAGCAGTACTTC,TRBJ2-7,NA,many,TRBV6-2/TRBV6-3
CASSSTSGRASYNEQFF,TGTGCCAGCAGCTCGACTAGCGGGAGGGCCTCCTACAATGAGCAGTTCTTC,TRBJ2-1,TRBD2,NA,TRBV5-6
CASSSGQPKDEQYF,TGCGCCAGCAGCTCGGGACAGCCGAAGGACGAGCAGTACTTC,TRBJ2-7,TRBD1,few,TRBV5-1
CASSLGSRDGYTF,TGCGCCAGCAGCTTGGGGAGCAGGGACGGCTACACCTTC,TRBJ1-2,NA,NA,TRBV5-1